The TCR beta chain under discussion was sequenced for a study of blood T cell repertoires in COVID-19. The germline CDR1 and CDR2 sequences are MNHEY and SMNVEV (reference sequence). The CDR3 has 15 residues. The V end lost 1 base, the J end lost 2 bases, and 9 bases lay between the germline ends. Profiled with immunoSEQ multiplex PCR; TCRdb holds only in-frame clones, not every one. The sample yields just over 300,000 clones, about nine tenths seen once. This clonotype originated in a man under 40 who had recovered from COVID-19. What was sequenced was PBMCs or T cells enriched from blood (not recorded which). The gene calls are TRBV27 and TRBJ2-1; no definite D call. In nucleotides, the CDR3 is TGTGCCAGCAGTTTATTAATGGAGCCCTACAATGAGCAGTTCTTC. This codes for CASSLLMEPYNEQFF.